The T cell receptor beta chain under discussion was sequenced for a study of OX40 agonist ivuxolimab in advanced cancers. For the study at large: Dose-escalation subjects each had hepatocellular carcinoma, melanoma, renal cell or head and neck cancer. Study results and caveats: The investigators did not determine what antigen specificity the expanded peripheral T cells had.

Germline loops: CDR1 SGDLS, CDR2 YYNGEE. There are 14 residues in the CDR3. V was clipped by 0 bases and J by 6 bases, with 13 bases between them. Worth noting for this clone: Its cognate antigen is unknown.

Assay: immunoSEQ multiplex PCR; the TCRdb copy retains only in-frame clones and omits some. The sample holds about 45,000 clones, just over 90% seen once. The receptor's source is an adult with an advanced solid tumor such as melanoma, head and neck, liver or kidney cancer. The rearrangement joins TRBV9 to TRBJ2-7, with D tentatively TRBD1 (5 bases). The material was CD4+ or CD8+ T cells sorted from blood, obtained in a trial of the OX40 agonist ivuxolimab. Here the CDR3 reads CASSVVAGRGEQYF. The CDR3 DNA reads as TGTGCCAGCAGCGTAGTGGCAGGGCGCGGCGAGCAGTACTTC.